Below are 32 T cell receptor beta chains sequenced from a single sample in a study of cytomegalovirus exposure and HLA in healthy donors. PCR amplification relied on 60 Vbeta primers (plus 13 Jbeta primers). Assay used: immunoSEQ multiplex PCR; TCRdb lists only in-frame clones, some missing. Among 150,000 to 200,000 clones listed, 70% to 80% were seen once. Sequencing was carried out using PBMCs. The receptors were gathered from a woman aged 35 to 49 in good health and CMV-seronegative.

The chain combines TRBV7-3 with TRBJ1-5; unclear D gene. There are 13 residues in the CDR3. Between the trimmed V and J ends, which lost 3 bases and 10 bases, there was a span of 13 bases. Germline assignment: CDR1 SGHTA and CDR2 FQGTGA. CDR3 protein: CASSFRDETPQHF. The CDR3 bases are TGTGCCAGCAGCTTCCGCGATGAAACCCCCCAGCATTTT.

The chain employs TRBV2 and TRBJ2-1; unclear D gene. The CDR3 length is 12 residues. Germline V gene data show CDR1 as SNHLY and CDR2 as FYNNEI. Trimming left V 6 bases short and J 9 bases short, with 12 bases between. The CDR3 loop reads CASSLYMAEQFF. The CDR3 DNA sequence: TGTGCCAGCAGCTTATACATGGCTGAGCAGTTCTTC.

The rearrangement links TRBV14 to TRBJ2-1; unclear D gene. Trimming stripped 4 bases from V and 2 bases from J, with 3 bases between. CDR1 and CDR2 (germline): SGHDN, FVKESK. The CDR3 runs 12 residues. The CDR3 DNA sequence: TGTGCCAGCAGCCCAACCTACAATGAGCAGTTCTTC. It specifies CASSPTYNEQFF.

This chain uses TRBV5-4 with TRBJ2-7; D may be TRBD1 (6 bases). CDR1 SGHNT and CDR2 YYREEE come from the germline V gene (reference sequence). This CDR3 spans 13 amino acids. Trimming shortened V by 3 bases and J by 5 bases, and 12 bases separated the two germline ends. The CDR3 nucleotides read TGTGCCAGCAGCTGGATGGGACAAAACGAGCAGTACTTC. Translating gives CASSWMGQNEQYF.

The chain combines TRBV5-4 with TRBJ2-7; TRBD1 matches 7 bases. Germline V gene lookup returns CDR1 SGHNT and CDR2 YYREEE (reference sequence). V lost 3 bases to trimming and J lost 2 bases; unmatched junction nucleotides: 8. The CDR3 totals 15 residues. The CDR3 loop is CASSSPATGAYEQYF. The CDR3 nucleotides are TGTGCCAGCAGCTCCCCGGCTACAGGGGCCTACGAGCAGTACTTC.

The rearrangement joins TRBV5-1 to TRBJ1-1, with D possibly TRBD1 on 6 matching bases. The CDR3 length is 13 residues. Deletions cut 4 bases from V and 4 bases from J, with 11 bases between. Germline loops: CDR1 SGHRS, CDR2 YFSETQ. The CDR3 reads CASSNEGGTEAFF. CDR3 nucleotide sequence: TGCGCCAGCAGCAACGAAGGGGGCACTGAAGCTTTCTTT. Filled out from reference TRBV5-1 and TRBJ1-1, the complete variable domain reads KAGVTQTPRYLIKTRGQQVTLSCSPISGHRSVSWYQQTPGQGLQFLFEYFSETQRNKGNFPGRFSGRQFSNSRSEMNVSTLELGDSALYLCASSNEGGTEAFFGQGTRLTVV.

The chain combines TRBV28 with TRBJ1-5, with 11 bases lining up with TRBD1. Trimming took 6 bases from V and 7 from J; bases not matched to a gene: 11. This CDR3 contains 16 residues. Germline V gene lookup returns CDR1 MDHEN and CDR2 SYDVKM. CDR3 in amino acids: CASRWDRGVRRQPQHF. The CDR3 DNA follows: TGTGCCAGCAGATGGGACAGGGGGGTCCGACGACAGCCCCAGCATTTT.

The chain links TRBV6-5 to TRBJ2-5; weak D call: TRBD1 (6 bases). Trimming removed 7 bases at V and 5 bases at J, with 20 bases between. The CDR3 extends over 15 amino acids. The V gene's germline CDR1 is MNHEY and CDR2 SVGAGI. The DNA of the CDR3 is TGTGCCAGCACCCCCAGTCCAGGGGCTGGGGAGACCCAGTACTTC. It specifies CASTPSPGAGETQYF.

CDR3 loop: CATSRRSPGASNIQYF. The CDR3 DNA follows: TGTGCCACCAGCAGACGCTCACCGGGAGCTAGTAACATTCAGTACTTC. The chain has TRBV15 and TRBJ2-4; D might be TRBD2 (6 bases). Germline lookup yields CDR1 LNHNV and CDR2 YYDKDF (reference sequence). This CDR3 is 16 amino acids long. Trimming removed 2 bases from V and 7 bases from J, with 18 bases in between.

The rearrangement links TRBV9 to TRBJ2-5; 11 positions match TRBD1. V gave up 4 bases and J gave up 3 bases; unmatched junction bases: 2. The CDR3 contains 14 residues. Per the germline V gene, CDR1 is SGDLS and CDR2 is YYNGEE. CDR3 DNA sequence: TGTGCCAGCAGCCCGGGACAGGGGGAAGAGACCCAGTACTTC. Its protein is CASSPGQGEETQYF. The whole variable domain, filled in from reference TRBV9 and TRBJ2-5, reads DSGVTQTPKHLITATGQRVTLRCSPRSGDLSVYWYQQSLDQGLQFLIQYYNGEERAKGNILERFSAQQFPDLHSELNLSSLELGDSALYFCASSPGQGEETQYFGPGTRLLVL.

The chain carries TRBV11-2 and TRBJ1-1; possible D gene TRBD1, 6 bases. The CDR3 extends over 16 amino acids. Per germline, CDR1 SGHAT and CDR2 FQNNGV. Trimming stripped 1 base from V and 4 bases from J, with 16 bases between. The CDR3 DNA is TGTGCCAGCAGCTTAGTTCGGACAGTGATCGGCACTGAAGCTTTCTTT. It codes for CASSLVRTVIGTEAFF.

The chain recombines TRBV10-1 with TRBJ2-5, with D maybe TRBD2 (5 bases). Germline loops: CDR1 WNHNN, CDR2 SYGVQD (reference sequence). V lost 6 bases and J 1 base, leaving 12 bases between the germline ends. The CDR3 spans 14 residues. CDR3 in DNA: TGCGCCAGCAGCGCAAGCGGCCTCCAAGAGACCCAGTACTTC. Translated: CASSASGLQETQYF.

This chain connects TRBV5-1 to TRBJ1-2, with a weak D call TRBD1 (6 bases). This CDR3 spans 14 amino acids. The germline CDR1 and CDR2 sequences are SGHRS and YFSETQ. V dropped 0 bases and J dropped 7 bases, with 13 bases sitting between them. CDR3 nucleotides: TGCGCCAGCAGCTTGGGGCAGGGGTACTCTGGCTACACCTTC. This sequence encodes CASSLGQGYSGYTF.

The chain has TRBV10-3 and TRBJ1-5; no reliable D call. The CDR3 has 14 amino acids. V lost 3 bases and J lost 2, with 8 bases in between. Per germline, CDR1 ENHRY and CDR2 SYGVKD. The CDR3 region is CAISELGGNQPQHF. CDR3 sequence (DNA): TGTGCCATCAGTGAACTTGGTGGCAATCAGCCCCAGCATTTT.

This clone occurred a few times. The J gene is TRBJ2-7, the V gene TRBV5-1; D is unresolved. This CDR3 region has 12 residues. The ends were cut back, 0 bases at V and 3 bases at J, with 4 bases in the middle. Germline lookup yields CDR1 SGHRS and CDR2 YFSETQ. The CDR3 sequence: CASSLDYYEQYF. The CDR3 DNA reads TGCGCCAGCAGCTTGGATTACTACGAGCAGTACTTC.

The genes are TRBV30 and TRBJ1-4; TRBD1 aligns across 9 bases. The CDR3 loop spans 15 amino acids. Trimming at V came to 2 bases and at J to 2 bases, leaving 3 bases not matched to a gene. Germline V lookup: CDR1 GTSNPN, CDR2 SVGIG (reference sequence). DNA for the CDR3: TGTGCCTGGAGTCCGGGACAGGGCACTAATGAAAAACTGTTTTTT. Translating gives CAWSPGQGTNEKLFF.

The CDR3 DNA reads as TGTGCCAGCAGCCCATCGGGACTTCCCAACATCGCTGAAGCTTTCTTT. Translated, it gives CASSPSGLPNIAEAFF. The gene calls are TRBV11-3 and TRBJ1-1; perhaps TRBD1 as D (5 bases). The germline V gene has CDR1 SGHNT and CDR2 YENEEA. The V gene lost 5 bases and the J gene lost 6 bases, with 22 bases spanning the gap. The CDR3 covers 16 residues.

This sequence joins TRBV19 and TRBJ2-7; TRBD1 matches at 7 bases. This CDR3 region has 14 residues. Per the germline V gene, CDR1 is LNHDA and CDR2 is SQIVND (reference sequence). After removal of 9 bases from V and 3 bases from J, the junction contained 11 bases not matched to a gene. The CDR3 loop reads CARTFPGQHYEQYF. The DNA of the CDR3 is TGTGCCAGAACCTTTCCGGGACAGCACTACGAGCAGTACTTC.

With regard to this clone: The junction and the germline gene differ at one end; a read error may be behind it. CDR3 nucleotides: TGTGCCAGCTCAGACCATGGGCCCCCGCACTTC. Protein sequence: CASSDHGPPHF. The chain joins TRBV6-1 to TRBJ2-5; D unresolved. Per germline, CDR1 MNHNS and CDR2 SASEGT. This CDR3 is built from 11 residues.

This clone was observed a single time. The chain links TRBV4-1 to TRBJ1-1; D unclear. The CDR3 totals 14 residues. Germline-derived CDR1 and CDR2 are MGHRA and YSYEKL. The germline V and J ends were trimmed by 0 bases and 4 bases, with 9 bases remaining between them. Here the CDR3 reads CASSQDEGLTEAFF. The CDR3 nucleotides are TGCGCCAGCAGCCAAGATGAGGGCCTCACTGAAGCTTTCTTT.

The chain combines TRBV7-9 with TRBJ2-3, with TRBD1 identical over 9 bases. This CDR3 comprises 17 residues. Trimming removed 1 base from V and 0 bases from J; junction bases left unmatched: 5. Germline assignment: CDR1 SEHNR and CDR2 FQNEAQ (reference sequence). CDR3 coding DNA: TGTGCCAGCAGCTTAGGGGACAGGGCAGGGAGCACAGATACGCAGTATTTT. Translated: CASSLGDRAGSTDTQYF.

V is TRBV7-2 and J is TRBJ2-1; 15 bases align to TRBD2. In germline, CDR1 is SGHTA, CDR2 FQGNSA. The CDR3 consists of 17 residues. J gave up 6 bases and V 5 bases, and 8 bases lay outside the gene matches. This CDR3 reads CASSPVGLAGGVNEQFF. Written as DNA, the CDR3 is TGTGCCAGCAGCCCCGTGGGACTAGCGGGAGGAGTCAATGAGCAGTTCTTC.

This clone has only one observation. The J gene is TRBJ2-7, the V gene TRBV5-6, with 15 bases matching TRBD2. This CDR3 is built from 16 residues. V was pared by 2 bases and J by 4 bases, with 4 bases of the junction left unmatched. Germline V gene data show CDR1 as SGHDT and CDR2 as YYEEEE. The CDR3 loop is CASSLMGTSGRYEQYF. In DNA form, the CDR3 reads TGTGCCAGCAGCTTAATGGGGACTAGCGGGAGGTACGAGCAGTACTTC.

The CDR3 is CASSPGRNTEAFF. CDR3 DNA: TGTGCCAGCAGCCCTGGGAGGAACACTGAAGCTTTCTTT. The V gene is TRBV28, the J gene TRBJ1-1; D is unclear. The CDR3 covers 13 residues. From germline, CDR1 is MDHEN and CDR2 SYDVKM. V lost 6 bases and J 1 base, leaving 9 bases between the germline ends.

In its sample, this clone was seen once. The rearrangement uses TRBV7-2 and TRBJ2-7; 9 bases are shared with TRBD2. J lost 12 bases, V lost 6 bases, and 12 bases had no gene match. The CDR3 is 13 residues long. The germline V gene encodes CDR1 SGHTA and CDR2 FQGNSA. In DNA form, the CDR3 reads TGTGCCAGCAGTCTTGTCAGCGGGAGGTTTCTGTACTTC. As protein: CASSLVSGRFLYF.

The chain joins TRBV5-1 to TRBJ2-1, with 8 bases lining up with TRBD2. The CDR3 covers 20 residues. Germline CDR1 is SGHRS and CDR2 is YFSETQ. V lost 0 bases to trimming and J lost 0 bases; unmatched junction nucleotides: 14. The CDR3 spells CASSLGGTREYEGSYNEQFF. The CDR3 DNA is TGCGCCAGCAGCTTGGGGGGGACTAGGGAATATGAAGGCTCCTACAATGAGCAGTTCTTC.

The rearrangement joins TRBV7-9 to TRBJ2-1; 7 bases align to TRBD2. V lost 5 bases to trimming and J lost 8 bases; unmatched junction nucleotides: 3. Germline CDR1 reads SEHNR; CDR2 reads FQNEAQ (reference sequence). The CDR3 length is 12 residues. The CDR3, as DNA: TGTGCCAGCAGCCCTACTAGCGATGAGCAGTTCTTC. It specifies CASSPTSDEQFF.

The chain has TRBV11-2 and TRBJ2-5; TRBD2 aligns across 7 bases. Germline CDR1 reads SGHAT; CDR2 reads FQNNGV. This CDR3 is built from 15 residues. Trimming took 6 bases from V and 4 from J; bases not matched to a gene: 11. The CDR3 DNA is TGTGCCAGCAGACTAGGAGCGGGACTATCAGAGACCCAGTACTTC. Translation gives CASRLGAGLSETQYF.

The chain couples TRBV6-6 to TRBJ2-2; possible D gene TRBD2, 7 bases. Deletions cut 6 bases from V and 5 bases from J, with 19 bases between. There are 16 residues in the CDR3. The V gene's germline CDR1 is MNHNY and CDR2 SVGAGI (reference sequence). The CDR3 bases are TGTGCCAGCAGGCGTGGAGGGGGGGTTTTAACCGGGGAGCTGTTTTTT. Its protein product is CASRRGGGVLTGELFF.

The chain carries TRBV5-4 and TRBJ1-4; tentative D call: TRBD1 (6 bases). This CDR3 region has 15 residues. Trimming took 0 bases from V and 6 from J, leaving 12 bases between them. CDR1 and CDR2 (germline): SGHNT, YYREEE (reference sequence). CDR3: CASSLGPGAYEKLFF. CDR3 nucleotide sequence: TGTGCCAGCAGCTTGGGTCCAGGGGCCTATGAAAAACTGTTTTTT.

The chain carries TRBV7-9 and TRBJ1-5; possibly TRBD1 for D (5 bases). Trimming shortened V by 0 bases and J by 7 bases, and 16 bases separated the two germline ends. CDR1 and CDR2 (germline): SEHNR, FQNEAQ (reference sequence). The CDR3 loop spans 16 amino acids. The CDR3 here is CASSLAGPGRVQPQHF. CDR3 DNA: TGTGCCAGCAGCTTAGCGGGTCCAGGGAGGGTACAGCCCCAGCATTTT.

The CDR3 bases are TGTGCCAGCAGTTTACAGGTCCTCTATGGCTACACCTTC. Its translation is CASSLQVLYGYTF. The V and J genes are TRBV28 and TRBJ1-2; D not resolved. Trimming removed 2 bases at V and 4 bases at J, with 8 bases between. Germline-derived CDR1 and CDR2 are MDHEN and SYDVKM. The CDR3 contains 13 residues.